The rows below give T cell receptor beta chains drawn from one sample of a study of T cells after yellow fever vaccination. TCRdb processed the 5' RACE reads anew with MiXCR; each CDR3 protein has one entry. The sample gives roughly 79,000 distinct CDR3 sequences, roughly 7% of which show up once; approximately 30% is in the top ten. The specimen comprised CD8+ T cells sorted from PBMCs, sampled 10 to 11 days after the first yellow fever vaccination. Receptors were obtained from a man between 18 and 29 years old who received the YFV17D yellow fever vaccine. CDR3s include the opening cysteine and the closing phenylalanine or tryptophan. D genes are given only for firm matches. Clone size, where shown, is once, few, many, or a class for clones that have expanded.

CDR3 protein | CDR3 DNA | V gene | clone size | J gene | D gene
CASSITGLFGEAFF | TGTGCCAGTAGTATAACTGGGCTGTTCGGCGAAGCTTTCTTT | TRBV19 | few | TRBJ1-1 | NA
CASSLGQLAGGPQETQYF | TGTGCCAGCAGCTTAGGGCAGCTAGCGGGGGGACCACAAGAGACCCAGTACTTC | TRBV7-2 | few | TRBJ2-5 | TRBD2
CASSHGGFRDFSEAFF | TGCGCCAGCAGCCATGGTGGATTTAGGGATTTCTCTGAAGCTTTCTTT | TRBV4-1 | many | TRBJ1-1 | NA
CASSPGQRRGLNQPQHF | TGTGCCAGCAGTCCGGGACAGAGGAGAGGTTTAAATCAGCCCCAGCATTTT | TRBV12-3/TRBV12-4 | NA | TRBJ1-5 | TRBD1
CASSLGDRSTDTQYF | TGTGCCAGCAGCCTTGGGGACAGGAGCACAGATACGCAGTATTTT | TRBV5-5 | few | TRBJ2-3 | TRBD1
CSVVWQSTGELFF | TGCAGCGTTGTTTGGCAGTCCACCGGGGAGCTGTTTTTT | TRBV29-1 | many | TRBJ2-2 | NA
CASSFEVYSNQPQHF | TGTGCCAGCAGTTTTGAGGTCTATAGCAATCAGCCCCAGCATTTT | TRBV28 | many | TRBJ1-5 | NA
CASSIDSQGYEAFF | TGTGCCAGTAGTATAGATTCTCAGGGGTATGAAGCTTTCTTT | TRBV19 | NA | TRBJ1-1 | NA
CASSGDQDRGLEYPNVGELFF | TGTGCCAGCAGTGGAGACCAGGACAGGGGGCTAGAATACCCGAACGTCGGGGAGCTGTTTTTT | TRBV6-1 | few | TRBJ2-2 | TRBD1
CSPHRDFPETQYF | TGCAGCCCGCACCGGGATTTCCCAGAGACCCAGTACTTC | TRBV20-1 | many | TRBJ2-5 | NA
CSVRTGNTEAFF | TGCAGTGTTCGGACAGGGAACACTGAAGCTTTCTTT | TRBV20-1 | many | TRBJ1-1 | TRBD1